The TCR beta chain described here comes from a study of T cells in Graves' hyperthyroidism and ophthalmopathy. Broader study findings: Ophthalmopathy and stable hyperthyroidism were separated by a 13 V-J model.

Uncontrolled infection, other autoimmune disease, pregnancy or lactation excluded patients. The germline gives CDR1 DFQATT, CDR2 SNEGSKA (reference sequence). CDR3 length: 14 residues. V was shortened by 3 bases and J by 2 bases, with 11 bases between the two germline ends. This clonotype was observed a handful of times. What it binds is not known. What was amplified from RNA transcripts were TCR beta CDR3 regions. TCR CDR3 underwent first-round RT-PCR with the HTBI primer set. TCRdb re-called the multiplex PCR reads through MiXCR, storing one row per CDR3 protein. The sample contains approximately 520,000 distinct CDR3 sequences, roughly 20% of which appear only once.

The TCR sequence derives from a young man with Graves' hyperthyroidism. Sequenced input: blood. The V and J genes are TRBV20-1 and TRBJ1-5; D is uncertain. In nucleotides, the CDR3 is TGCAGTGCTAGCCCCAGCTTGGGCAATCAGCCCCAGCATTTT. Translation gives CSASPSLGNQPQHF.